This TCR beta chain comes out of a study of neoadjuvant nivolumab and ipilimumab in lung cancer. Note on this clone: No antigen is known for it.

Broader study findings: TCR sequencing covered a small number of samples. Pretherapy blood TCR richness correlated positively with resected tumor richness. TCR clonality did not significantly correlate with pathologic tumor regression.

Germline V lookup: CDR1 SGHRS, CDR2 YFSETQ. CDR3 length: 15 amino acids. V was shortened by 0 bases and J by 2 bases, with 11 bases between the two germline ends. Some clones are missing from TCRdb's copy, which holds only in-frame ones; the method was immunoSEQ multiplex PCR. Of 3,500 to 4,500 clones in the sample, roughly 90% are singletons; the top ten hold about 4.9%. This sequence joins TRBV5-1 and TRBJ2-5; D unclear. The sequencing used adjacent normal lung tissue, collected after neoadjuvant nivolumab, alone or with ipilimumab, at or shortly before surgery. The TCR originated in an adult with non-small cell lung cancer. CDR3 DNA sequence: TGCGCCAGCAGCTTGGCGGCAGGACCTCAAGAGACCCAGTACTTC. This encodes CASSLAAGPQETQYF. The entire variable domain, with the rest obtained from reference TRBV5-1 and TRBJ2-5, is as follows: KAGVTQTPRYLIKTRGQQVTLSCSPISGHRSVSWYQQTPGQGLQFLFEYFSETQRNKGNFPGRFSGRQFSNSRSEMNVSTLELGDSALYLCASSLAAGPQETQYFGPGTRLLVL.